Below are 17 T cell receptor beta chains sequenced from a single sample in a study of T cells expressing NK-cell markers. TCRdb reprocessed the 5' RACE reads, with one entry per CDR3 protein and no DNA. This table holds about 260,000 distinct CDR3 sequences. The sample comprised blood T cells: a sorted CD56 or NKG2C T cell subset, CD4+ or CD8+ T cells, or bulk PBMC T cells (not recorded which). These receptors came from a woman between 18 and 69 years old in good health.

The V and J genes are TRBV7-2 and TRBJ2-1; there is no DNA to check the TCRdb D call of TRBD2. CDR1 is SGHTA and CDR2 is FQGNSA in the germline V gene. This CDR3 is 15 amino acids long. CDR3 sequence reads: CASSLAGLEFDEQFF.

This sequence joins TRBV20-1 and TRBJ2-3; TCRdb calls TRBD2, which cannot be checked without DNA. Per the germline V gene, CDR1 is DFQATT and CDR2 is SNEGSKA (reference sequence). The CDR3 extends over 15 amino acids. This chain's CDR3 is CSAADPGTRLNTQYF.

This rearrangement joins TRBV4-3 to TRBJ1-6. There are 14 residues in the CDR3. Germline lookup yields CDR1 LGHNA and CDR2 YSLEER. CDR3 residues: CASSQGSERGPLHF.

J is TRBJ1-5 and V is TRBV24-1; with no DNA, the TCRdb D assignment of TRBD1 cannot be verified. Germline assignment: CDR1 KGHDR and CDR2 SFDVKD. CDR3 length: 15 residues. This CDR3 is CATSERQGNNQPQHF.

This chain uses TRBV19 with TRBJ1-5; TCRdb returns TRBD1, unconfirmable since there is no DNA. The CDR3 sequence is 12 residues long. Germline V gene lookup returns CDR1 LNHDA and CDR2 SQIVND (reference sequence). The CDR3 loop is CASSEQEQPQHF.

The chain employs TRBV7-2 and TRBJ2-1; the D call from TCRdb, TRBD2, cannot be confirmed without DNA. The CDR3 has 15 residues. CDR1 SGHTA and CDR2 FQGNSA come from the germline V gene. CDR3: CASSSGTSVYNEQFF.

The chain employs TRBV20-1 and TRBJ2-1; absent DNA, TCRdb's TRBD2 call cannot be checked. Germline assignment: CDR1 DFQATT and CDR2 SNEGSKA (reference sequence). The CDR3 is 14 residues long. The CDR3 sequence is CSATKAIPWDEQFF.

This chain uses TRBV7-2 with TRBJ2-1; lacking DNA, the TRBD2 call made by TCRdb goes unchecked. This CDR3 region has 16 residues. Germline CDR1 and CDR2: SGHTA and FQGNSA. The CDR3 loop is CASSFLLAGTTNEQFF.

The rearrangement uses TRBV12-3 or TRBV12-4 and TRBJ2-2. This CDR3 has 14 residues. CDR3 residues: CASQGRIGTGELFF.

This chain links TRBV4-3 with TRBJ2-2. Germline lookup yields CDR1 LGHNA and CDR2 YSLEER. The CDR3 consists of 14 residues. CDR3 protein: CASSFSGSTGELFF.

CDR3 protein: CASSPPTWTGELFF. This sequence joins TRBV11-1 and TRBJ2-2; TCRdb reports TRBD1, a call that lacks DNA to check it against. The CDR3 runs 14 residues. Germline V gene sequence: CDR1 SGHAT, CDR2 FQDESV (reference sequence). Together with reference TRBV11-1 and TRBJ2-2, the CDR3 gives the full variable domain: EAEVAQSPRYKITEKSQAVAFWCDPISGHATLYWYRQILGQGPELLVQFQDESVVDDSQLPKDRFSAERLKGVDSTLKIQPAELGDSAMYLCASSPPTWTGELFFGEGSRLTVL.

This chain uses TRBV7-2 with TRBJ2-3; TCRdb's D gene call, TRBD2, goes unchecked for lack of DNA. CDR1 SGHTA and CDR2 FQGNSA come from the germline V gene. This CDR3 is 15 amino acids long. CDR3 residues: CASSLAGREADTQYF. Based on the CDR3 plus reference TRBV7-2 and TRBJ2-3, the full variable domain is GAGVSQSPSNKVTEKGKDVELRCDPISGHTALYWYRQSLGQGLEFLIYFQGNSAPDKSGLPSDRFSAERTGGSVSTLTIQRTQQEDSAVYLCASSLAGREADTQYFGPGTRLTVL.

CDR3 protein: CASSEARGGLRDTQYF. This rearrangement joins TRBV2 to TRBJ2-3; TCRdb proposes TRBD1, but this gene call is untestable without DNA. Germline V CDR1 and CDR2: SNHLY, FYNNEI. The CDR3 consists of 16 residues.

The gene calls are TRBV30 and TRBJ1-3; no DNA is available, so the TRBD1 call from TCRdb remains unchecked. Looked up from germline, CDR1 is GTSNPN and CDR2 is SVGIG (reference sequence). The CDR3 is 16 residues long. CDR3 in amino acids: CAWSVGRLSSGNTIYF.

This rearrangement joins TRBV20-1 to TRBJ2-2; the D call from TCRdb, TRBD2, cannot be confirmed without DNA. The length of the CDR3 is 17 residues. Germline V gene lookup returns CDR1 DFQATT and CDR2 SNEGSKA (reference sequence). CDR3 in amino acids: CSARPASGSLSTGELFF.

The chain has TRBV24-1 and TRBJ2-3. CDR1 is KGHDR and CDR2 is SFDVKD in the germline V gene. The CDR3 runs 14 residues. The CDR3 region is CATSGQLAADTQYF.

This sequence joins TRBV7-6 and TRBJ2-5; TCRdb's D gene call, TRBD1, goes unchecked for lack of DNA. The CDR3 covers 14 residues. Germline values: CDR1 SGHVS, CDR2 FNYEAQ. The CDR3 protein is CASSLAGTEETQYF.